This section outlines one T cell receptor beta chain sequence together with its context. Its antigen is unknown. The sample originates from a study of shared clonotypes between healthy human individuals. Libraries were prepared by immunoSEQ multiplex PCR; TCRdb keeps only in-frame clonotypes and omits some of them. The sample has about 2.3 million clones; more than 85% are singletons. The germline V and J ends were trimmed by 4 bases and 0 bases, with 11 bases remaining between them. The length of the CDR3 is 15 residues. Germline-derived CDR1 and CDR2 are SGHNT and YYREEE (reference sequence). Study-wide points: Generation probability values for non-shared clonotypes were lower than those for clonotypes shared by all four donors. Despite large depth, sorted-subset datasets appeared incompletely sequenced. As a rule, naive subsets had a larger estimated richness than memory subsets.

The clonotype originates from a young man in good health. Some clones in this sample may be carry-over from other donors' samples. Input material: naive CD4+ T cells from PBMCs. Subset here: CD45RA+ positively selected. The chain combines TRBV5-4 with TRBJ1-3, with D perhaps TRBD1 (5 bases). As DNA, the CDR3 is TGTGCCAGCAGCCCTACGGGGGGCTCTGGAAACACCATATATTTT. Its translation: CASSPTGGSGNTIYF.